The sequence of this TCR beta chain was determined in a study of brain T cells in children with intractable seizures. Profiling relied on immunoSEQ multiplex PCR, and the TCRdb table lists in-frame clones only, not all of them. The data show tens of thousands of clones, with about 92% seen just once and 1.5% held by the top ten. V shed 5 bases and J 1 base; nucleotides not matched to a gene: 4. The CDR3 covers 15 residues. Germline V gene sequence: CDR1 SNHLY, CDR2 FYNNEI. This receptor was identified in a boy under three years old with tuberous sclerosis and intractable seizures. The sequences come from peripheral blood, collected at surgery. The chain carries TRBV2 and TRBJ2-2; 7 bases align to TRBD1. The CDR3 DNA follows: TGTGCCAGCAGTTGGGACAGCCAGAACACCGGGGAGCTGTTTTTT. Its protein is CASSWDSQNTGELFF.